This T cell receptor (beta chain) was sequenced during a study of blood T cell repertoires in COVID-19. The wider study: Acute and convalescent COVID-19 samples came from the United States, Italy and Spain.

As originally analysed: Reference gene primers were amplified, and this amplification served to estimate nucleated cell counts. Generated by immunoSEQ multiplex PCR, the TCRdb table keeps only in-frame clones and is missing some. For V, J and clone size, that table is used; D and trimming come from the DNA. This repertoire shows fewer than 350,000 clones, about 90% found once; its top ten account for roughly 12%. The Seattle patients, enrolled during active infection, were followed longitudinally. The CDR3 covers 16 residues. V was cut by 1 base and J by 10 bases, with 17 bases left in between. CDR1 is SGHTA and CDR2 is FQGNSA in the germline V gene.

The receptor was derived from a woman in her 30s with COVID-19, enrolled during active disease. V usage is TRBV7-2 and J usage is TRBJ1-6; D is possibly TRBD1 (6 bases). Material: peripheral blood. CDR3 DNA sequence: TGTGCCAGCAGCTTAGGGTCGACAGGATGGGGATCACCCCTCCACTTT. Amino acid sequence: CASSLGSTGWGSPLHF. The full variable domain, completed using reference TRBV7-2 and TRBJ1-6, is GAGVSQSPSNKVTEKGKDVELRCDPISGHTALYWYRQSLGQGLEFLIYFQGNSAPDKSGLPSDRFSAERTGGSVSTLTIQRTQQEDSAVYLCASSLGSTGWGSPLHFGNGTRLTVT.